The 24 T cell receptor beta chains presented below share a single source sample, sequenced in a study of early T cells in non-severe SARS-CoV-2 infection. Via MiXCR, TCRdb re-called the 5' RACE reads, giving one row per CDR3 protein. The sample holds about 44,000 distinct CDR3 sequences, less than 7% seen once. The specimen sequenced was whole blood. These receptors originate from an adult who was a healthcare worker with PCR-confirmed SARS-CoV-2 infection or an uninfected control (not recorded which).

This clonotype was observed at least ten times. V usage is TRBV28 and J usage is TRBJ2-5; possible D gene TRBD2, 5 bases. This CDR3 contains 15 residues. Germline values: CDR1 MDHEN, CDR2 SYDVKM. V lost 2 bases, J lost 4 bases, and 14 bases lay in between. CDR3 sequence: CASSLQPFSGETQYF. CDR3 nucleotide sequence: TGTGCCAGCAGTTTACAGCCTTTCAGCGGAGAGACCCAGTACTTC.

This clonotype was found a few times. The chain combines TRBV7-6 with TRBJ1-1, with no clear D. Trimming pared 1 base from V and 7 bases from J, leaving 13 bases between. Germline CDR1 is SGHVS and CDR2 is FNYEAQ. The CDR3 has 14 residues. CDR3: CASSLGDARDEAFF. In nucleotides, the CDR3 is TGTGCCAGCAGCTTAGGGGATGCGAGGGATGAAGCTTTCTTT.

This clonotype has a count of ten or more. V and J are TRBV6-1 and TRBJ2-7; weak D call: TRBD2 (6 bases). The ends were cut back, 2 bases at V and 1 base at J, with 21 bases in the middle. This CDR3 has 18 residues. Germline V gene sequence: CDR1 MNHNS, CDR2 SASEGT. The CDR3 nucleotides read TGTGCCAGCAGTGAATTTTTAGGTGGAACTAGCAAATCCTACGAGCAGTACTTC. Translating it yields CASSEFLGGTSKSYEQYF.

This clonotype was detected only a few times. The chain uses TRBV2 and TRBJ1-2, with TRBD1 as a possible D gene (5 bases). CDR1 and CDR2 (germline): SNHLY, FYNNEI. The CDR3 has 13 amino acids. The V gene lost 8 bases and the J gene lost 2 bases, with 12 bases spanning the gap. The CDR3 spells CASSQEPNYGYTF. CDR3 nucleotides: TGTGCCAGCTCACAGGAGCCCAACTATGGCTACACCTTC.

This clonotype has a count of ten or more. V is TRBV19 and J is TRBJ2-7; D might be TRBD2 (6 bases). Trimming removed 6 bases from V and 2 bases from J, with 20 bases in between. In germline, CDR1 is LNHDA, CDR2 SQIVND (reference sequence). This CDR3 is built from 16 residues. This chain's CDR3 is CASSHPGGSSPYEQYF. For the CDR3, the DNA is TGTGCCAGTAGCCACCCAGGAGGGAGCAGTCCCTACGAGCAGTACTTC.

Details on this clonotype: One end of the junction is discordant with germline, which a read error may explain. This chain connects TRBV19 to TRBJ2-7; no clear D. From germline, CDR1 is LNHDA and CDR2 SQIVND (reference sequence). The length of the CDR3 is 13 residues. This CDR3 is CARSIRFSYEQYF. The CDR3 DNA follows: TGTGCCAGAAGTATCAGGTTCTCCTACGAGCAGTACTTC.

Many counts were recorded for this clonotype. The rearrangement links TRBV29-1 to TRBJ2-3; no clear D gene. V lost 6 bases and J 2 bases, leaving 6 bases between the germline ends. The CDR3 has 11 amino acids. Germline V gives CDR1 SQVTM, CDR2 ANQGSEA. CDR3 sequence: CSVRTTDTQYF. The CDR3 nucleotides read TGCAGCGTACGGACCACAGATACGCAGTATTTT.

This clonotype showed up many times. This rearrangement joins TRBV29-1 to TRBJ1-2, with 8 nucleotides matching TRBD1. There are 15 residues in the CDR3. Germline assignment: CDR1 SQVTM and CDR2 ANQGSEA. Trimming took 7 bases from V and 6 from J; bases not matched to a gene: 16. CDR3 bases: TGCAGCGGTGGACAGGGCCCAGGCAGTAGGGATGGCTACACCTTC. Protein: CSGGQGPGSRDGYTF.

CDR3 sequence reads: CASSLEPSPNTIYF. In DNA form, the CDR3 reads TGTGCCAGCAGCTTAGAGCCGTCCCCTAATACCATATATTTT. The rearrangement links TRBV11-2 to TRBJ1-3; unclear D gene. This CDR3 is 14 amino acids long. V gave up 0 bases and J gave up 10 bases, with 13 bases separating them. CDR1 and CDR2 from the germline V gene are SGHAT and FQNNGV.

This clonotype was counted a few times. The V gene is TRBV19, the J gene TRBJ2-1, with D maybe TRBD2 (5 bases). The CDR3 has 12 residues. Germline V gives CDR1 LNHDA, CDR2 SQIVND (reference sequence). The V end was cut by 4 bases, the J end by 8 bases, with 9 bases between. CDR3 coding DNA: TGTGCCAGTAGTAAGGGAGTCTATGAGCAGTTCTTC. Protein sequence: CASSKGVYEQFF. The full variable domain, completed using reference TRBV19 and TRBJ2-1, is DGGITQSPKYLFRKEGQNVTLSCEQNLNHDAMYWYRQDPGQGLRLIYYSQIVNDFQKGDIAEGYSVSREKKESFPLTVTSAQKNPTAFYLCASSKGVYEQFFGPGTRLTVL.

This clonotype came up a few times. The V gene is TRBV11-2, the J gene TRBJ2-5; D gene unclear. The length of the CDR3 is 16 residues. V was clipped by 6 bases and J by 1 base, with 18 bases between them. Per the germline V gene, CDR1 is SGHAT and CDR2 is FQNNGV. CDR3 in DNA: TGTGCCAGCAGACCCCTTGGCACCGGGTCCCAAGAGACCCAGTACTTC. Translation: CASRPLGTGSQETQYF.

Only a few counts were recorded for this clonotype. The chain employs TRBV24-1 and TRBJ2-3, with a possible D match to TRBD1 (6 bases). Per germline, CDR1 KGHDR and CDR2 SFDVKD. V was shortened by 3 bases and J by 1 base, with 13 bases between the two germline ends. The CDR3 spans 16 residues. The CDR3 DNA reads as TGTGCCACCAGTGATCCACAGGGATTAGGCACAGATACGCAGTATTTT. Its translation is CATSDPQGLGTDTQYF.

This clonotype showed up many times. At one end, the junction sequence differs from germline, possibly due to a read error. The chain couples TRBV6-1 to TRBJ2-1; either TRBD1 or TRBD2 may fit D (5 bases each). This CDR3 is built from 11 residues. In germline, CDR1 is MNHNS, CDR2 SASEGT. This CDR3 reads CASSEEGSRVF. DNA for the CDR3: TGTGCCAGCAGTGAAGAGGGGAGCCGGGTCTTC.

This clonotype was found many times. The chain employs TRBV12-3 or TRBV12-4 and TRBJ2-3; TRBD2 matches 10 bases. J was trimmed by 0 bases and V by 5 bases; bases with no gene match: 11. This CDR3 contains 18 residues. The CDR3 loop is CASSMSSGGGPSTDTQYF. CDR3 nucleotide sequence: TGTGCCAGCAGTATGTCTAGCGGGGGCGGCCCTAGCACAGATACGCAGTATTTT.

This clonotype was seen more than once but under ten times. The V call is TRBV20-1, the J call TRBJ1-3; the D gene is possibly TRBD1 (5 bases). The CDR3 length is 14 residues. V was pared by 1 base and J by 0 bases, with 7 bases between. Germline V lookup: CDR1 DFQATT, CDR2 SNEGSKA (reference sequence). This CDR3 reads CSARGQSSGNTIYF. CDR3 in DNA: TGCAGTGCTAGAGGACAGAGCTCTGGAAACACCATATATTTT.

This clonotype turned up a few times. This chain links TRBV5-4 with TRBJ2-7; D may correspond to TRBD1 or TRBD2 (6 bases each). The V end was cut by 0 bases, the J end by 5 bases, with 9 bases between. The CDR3 consists of 13 residues. From germline, CDR1 is SGHNT and CDR2 YYREEE (reference sequence). The CDR3: CASSLAGANEQYF. CDR3 coding DNA: TGTGCCAGCAGCTTGGCGGGGGCGAACGAGCAGTACTTC.

The rearrangement uses TRBV6-6 and TRBJ2-5; maybe TRBD2 (7 bases). Looked up from germline, CDR1 is MNHNY and CDR2 is SVGAGI (reference sequence). V lost 9 bases and J lost 1, with 18 bases in between. This CDR3 contains 15 residues. The CDR3 loop is CASSMEGGFQETQYF. The CDR3 nucleotides read TGTGCCAGTTCCATGGAGGGGGGGTTCCAAGAGACCCAGTACTTC.

J is TRBJ1-1 and V is TRBV7-7; D is unresolved. The V gene lost 2 bases and the J gene lost 0 bases, with 4 bases spanning the gap. The CDR3 runs to 13 residues. From germline, CDR1 is SSHAT and CDR2 FNYEAQ (reference sequence). For the CDR3, the DNA is TGTGCCAGCAGCTTATCGATGAACACTGAAGCTTTCTTT. Translating it yields CASSLSMNTEAFF.

This clonotype was recorded many times. This chain connects TRBV6-5 to TRBJ1-1, with 8 bases lining up with TRBD1. Trimming took 1 base from V and 1 from J; bases not matched to a gene: 5. Germline V CDR1 and CDR2: MNHEY, SVGAGI. This CDR3 contains 16 residues. The CDR3 DNA reads as TGTGCCAGCAGTTACTATACTACAGGGGGGAACACTGAAGCTTTCTTT. Protein: CASSYYTTGGNTEAFF.

Ten or more counts support this clonotype. The CDR3 region is CASSPGDTEAFF. The CDR3 nucleotides read TGTGCCAGCAGCCCGGGGGACACTGAAGCTTTCTTT. The rearrangement joins TRBV13 to TRBJ1-1; D perhaps matches TRBD1 (5 bases). Germline-derived CDR1 and CDR2 are PRHDT and FYEKMQ (reference sequence). This CDR3 spans 12 amino acids. V lost 5 bases, J lost 3 bases, and 7 bases lay in between.

There are a few counts of this clonotype. This chain joins TRBV7-9 and TRBJ2-5; 8 positions agree with TRBD1. This CDR3 is 14 amino acids long. V shed 5 bases and J 3 bases; nucleotides not matched to a gene: 5. In germline, CDR1 is SEHNR, CDR2 FQNEAQ (reference sequence). CDR3 in DNA: TGTGCCAGCAGCCCAATGACAGGGGAAGAGACCCAGTACTTC. It encodes CASSPMTGEETQYF.

This clonotype was recorded many times. V and J are TRBV5-1 and TRBJ2-7; D call uncertain. Trimming cost V 0 bases and J 5 bases, with 9 bases left between them. The germline CDR1 and CDR2 sequences are SGHRS and YFSETQ. There are 13 residues in the CDR3. CDR3 region: CASSLDSRDEQYF. The CDR3, as DNA: TGCGCCAGCAGCTTGGACAGCCGGGACGAGCAGTACTTC. Full variable domain (rest looked up from reference TRBV5-1 and TRBJ2-7): KAGVTQTPRYLIKTRGQQVTLSCSPISGHRSVSWYQQTPGQGLQFLFEYFSETQRNKGNFPGRFSGRQFSNSRSEMNVSTLELGDSALYLCASSLDSRDEQYFGPGTRLTVT.

This clonotype was detected many times. This chain connects TRBV5-4 to TRBJ2-7; tentative D call: TRBD2 (6 bases). V was shortened by 4 bases and J by 4 bases, with 12 bases between the two germline ends. The CDR3 contains 13 residues. Germline V gene data show CDR1 as SGHNT and CDR2 as YYREEE (reference sequence). CDR3 nucleotide sequence: TGTGCCAGCAGCGTCCCCAGCGGGTACGAGCAGTACTTC. Translating it yields CASSVPSGYEQYF.

This clonotype was recorded at least ten times. This chain connects TRBV29-1 to TRBJ2-2, with unresolved D. Germline V gives CDR1 SQVTM, CDR2 ANQGSEA. Trimming shortened V by 4 bases and J by 2 bases, and 5 bases separated the two germline ends. CDR3 size: 12 residues. CDR3 region: CSVVYNTGELFF. The CDR3 bases are TGCAGCGTTGTCTATAACACCGGGGAGCTGTTTTTT.